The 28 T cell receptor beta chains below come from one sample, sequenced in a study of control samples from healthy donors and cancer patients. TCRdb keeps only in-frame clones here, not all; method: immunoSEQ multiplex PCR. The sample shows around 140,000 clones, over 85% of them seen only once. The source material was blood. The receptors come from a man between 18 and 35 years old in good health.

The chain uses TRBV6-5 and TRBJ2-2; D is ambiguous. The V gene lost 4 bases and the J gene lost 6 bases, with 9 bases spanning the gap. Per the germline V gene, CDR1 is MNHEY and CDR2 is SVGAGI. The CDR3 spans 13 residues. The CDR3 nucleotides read TGTGCCAGCAGTTCCTGGGGTGCCGGGGAGCTGTTTTTT. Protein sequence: CASSSWGAGELFF.

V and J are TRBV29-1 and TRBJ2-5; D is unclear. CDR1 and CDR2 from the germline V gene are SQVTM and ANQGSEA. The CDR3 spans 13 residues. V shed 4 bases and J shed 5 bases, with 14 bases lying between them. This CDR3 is CSVGSRVEETQYF. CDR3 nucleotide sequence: TGCAGCGTTGGGTCTAGGGTTGAGGAGACCCAGTACTTC.

Written as DNA, the CDR3 is TGTGCCAGTAGTATCGGGACCGGACGTACGCAGTATTTT. Translation: CASSIGTGRTQYF. The rearrangement joins TRBV19 to TRBJ2-3, with D perhaps TRBD1 or TRBD2 (5 bases each). Trimming removed 3 bases at V and 8 bases at J, with 12 bases between. This CDR3 region has 13 residues. Per germline, CDR1 LNHDA and CDR2 SQIVND (reference sequence).

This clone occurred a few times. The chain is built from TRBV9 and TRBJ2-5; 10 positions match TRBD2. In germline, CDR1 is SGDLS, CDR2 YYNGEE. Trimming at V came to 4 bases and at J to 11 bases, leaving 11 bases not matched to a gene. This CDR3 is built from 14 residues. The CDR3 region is CASSKAGGPGRQYF. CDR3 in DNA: TGTGCCAGCAGCAAAGCGGGGGGGCCCGGGAGGCAGTACTTC. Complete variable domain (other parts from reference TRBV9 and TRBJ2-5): DSGVTQTPKHLITATGQRVTLRCSPRSGDLSVYWYQQSLDQGLQFLIQYYNGEERAKGNILERFSAQQFPDLHSELNLSSLELGDSALYFCASSKAGGPGRQYFGPGTRLLVL.

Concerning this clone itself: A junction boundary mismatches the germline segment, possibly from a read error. CDR3 protein: CSVEGTRNTGELFF. The DNA for the CDR3 is TGCAGCGTCGAAGGGACAAGGAACACCGGGGAGCTGTTTTTT. This sequence joins TRBV29-1 and TRBJ2-2, with TRBD1 as a possible D gene (6 bases). CDR1 and CDR2 from the germline V gene are SQVTM and ANQGSEA. The CDR3 is 14 amino acids.

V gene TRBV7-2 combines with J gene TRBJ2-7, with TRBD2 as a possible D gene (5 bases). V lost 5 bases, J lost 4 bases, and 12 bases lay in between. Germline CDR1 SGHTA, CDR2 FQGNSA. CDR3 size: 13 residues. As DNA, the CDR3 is TGTGCCAGCAGCCTAGAAGCGGAATACGAGCAGTACTTC. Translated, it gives CASSLEAEYEQYF. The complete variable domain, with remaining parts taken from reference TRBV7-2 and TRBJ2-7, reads GAGVSQSPSNKVTEKGKDVELRCDPISGHTALYWYRQSLGQGLEFLIYFQGNSAPDKSGLPSDRFSAERTGGSVSTLTIQRTQQEDSAVYLCASSLEAEYEQYFGPGTRLTVT.

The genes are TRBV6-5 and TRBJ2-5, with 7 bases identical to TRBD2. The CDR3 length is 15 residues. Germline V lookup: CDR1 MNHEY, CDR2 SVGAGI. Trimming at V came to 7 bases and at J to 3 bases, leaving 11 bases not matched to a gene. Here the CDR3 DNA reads TGTGCCAGCATCAAATGGGAGGGGTTAAAAGAGACCCAGTACTTC. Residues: CASIKWEGLKETQYF.

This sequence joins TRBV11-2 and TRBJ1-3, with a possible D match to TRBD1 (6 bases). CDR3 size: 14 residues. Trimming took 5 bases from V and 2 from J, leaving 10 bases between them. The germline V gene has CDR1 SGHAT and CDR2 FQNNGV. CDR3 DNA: TGTGCCAGCAGCCGGGGGGGCGCTGGAAACACCATATATTTT. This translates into CASSRGGAGNTIYF.

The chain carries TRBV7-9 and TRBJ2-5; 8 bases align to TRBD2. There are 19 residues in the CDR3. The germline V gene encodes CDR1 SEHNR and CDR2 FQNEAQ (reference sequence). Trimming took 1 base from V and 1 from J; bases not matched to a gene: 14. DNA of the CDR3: TGTGCCAGCAGCTTAGTGGCGCTAGCGGGCTTACTCCTCCAAGAGACCCAGTACTTC. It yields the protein CASSLVALAGLLLQETQYF.

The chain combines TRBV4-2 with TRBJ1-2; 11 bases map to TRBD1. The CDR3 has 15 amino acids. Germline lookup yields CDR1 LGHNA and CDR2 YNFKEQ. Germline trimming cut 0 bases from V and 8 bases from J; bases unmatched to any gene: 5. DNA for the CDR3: TGTGCCAGCAGCCAAGATGGGACAGGGGGTGGCGGCTACACCTTC. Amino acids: CASSQDGTGGGGYTF.

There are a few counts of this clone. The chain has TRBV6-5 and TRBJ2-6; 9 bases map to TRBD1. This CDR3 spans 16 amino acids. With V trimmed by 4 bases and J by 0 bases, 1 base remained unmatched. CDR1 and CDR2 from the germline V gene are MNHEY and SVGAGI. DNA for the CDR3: TGTGCCAGCAGTTCGACAGGGGGCTCTGGGGCCAACGTCCTGACTTTC. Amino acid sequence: CASSSTGGSGANVLTF.

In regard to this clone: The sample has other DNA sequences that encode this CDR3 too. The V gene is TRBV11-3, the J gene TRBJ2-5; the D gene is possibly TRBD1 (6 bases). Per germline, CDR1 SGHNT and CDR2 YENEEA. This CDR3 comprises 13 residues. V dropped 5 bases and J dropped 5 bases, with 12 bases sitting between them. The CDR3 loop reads CASSPDRGETQYF. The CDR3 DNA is TGTGCCAGCAGCCCTGATAGGGGGGAGACCCAGTACTTC.

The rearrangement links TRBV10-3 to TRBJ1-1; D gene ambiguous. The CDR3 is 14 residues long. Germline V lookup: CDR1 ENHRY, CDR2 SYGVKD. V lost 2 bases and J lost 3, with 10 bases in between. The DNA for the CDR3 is TGTGCCATCAGTGAGGGTGGGTCTGACACTGAAGCTTTCTTT. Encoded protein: CAISEGGSDTEAFF.

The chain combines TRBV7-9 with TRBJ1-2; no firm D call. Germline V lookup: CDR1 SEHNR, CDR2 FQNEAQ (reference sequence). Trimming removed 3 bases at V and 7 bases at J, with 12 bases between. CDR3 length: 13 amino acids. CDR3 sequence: CASSFDGAGGYTF. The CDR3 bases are TGTGCCAGCAGCTTCGACGGTGCGGGTGGCTACACCTTC.

The CDR3 loop reads CASSLGYDEKLFF. The CDR3 DNA is TGTGCCAGCAGCTTGGGGTACGATGAAAAACTGTTTTTT. The V call is TRBV5-5, the J call TRBJ1-4; D remains unclear. Germline assignment: CDR1 SGHKS and CDR2 YYEKEE (reference sequence). The CDR3 covers 13 residues. Trimming cost V 0 bases and J 6 bases, with 6 bases left between them.

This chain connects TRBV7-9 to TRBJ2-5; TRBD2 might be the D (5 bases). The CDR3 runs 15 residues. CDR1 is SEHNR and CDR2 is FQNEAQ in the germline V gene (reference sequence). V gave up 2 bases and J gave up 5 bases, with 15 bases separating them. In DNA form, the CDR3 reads TGTGCCAGCAGCTTATCCCTCGGGGTTGGTGAGACCCAGTACTTC. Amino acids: CASSLSLGVGETQYF.

CDR3 in DNA: TGTGCCAGTAGGGGGGGAAATGAGCAGTTCTTC. Translation: CASRGGNEQFF. V gene TRBV19 combines with J gene TRBJ2-1; D is perhaps TRBD2 (6 bases). V dropped 6 bases and J dropped 7 bases, with 7 bases sitting between them. CDR3 length equals 11 residues. Germline-derived CDR1 and CDR2 are LNHDA and SQIVND (reference sequence). The whole variable domain, remainder taken from reference TRBV19 and TRBJ2-1, is DGGITQSPKYLFRKEGQNVTLSCEQNLNHDAMYWYRQDPGQGLRLIYYSQIVNDFQKGDIAEGYSVSREKKESFPLTVTSAQKNPTAFYLCASRGGNEQFFGPGTRLTVL.

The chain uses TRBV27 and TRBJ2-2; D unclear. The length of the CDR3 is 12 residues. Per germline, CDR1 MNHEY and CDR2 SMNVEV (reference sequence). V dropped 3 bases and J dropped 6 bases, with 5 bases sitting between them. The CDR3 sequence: CASSLRSGELFF. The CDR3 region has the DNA TGTGCCAGCAGTTTGCGCTCCGGGGAGCTGTTTTTT.

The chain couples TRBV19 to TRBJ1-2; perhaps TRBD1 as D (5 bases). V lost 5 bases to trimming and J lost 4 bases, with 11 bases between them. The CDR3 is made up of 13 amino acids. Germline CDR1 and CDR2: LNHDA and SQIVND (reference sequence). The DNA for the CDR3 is TGTGCCAGTAGTCCGCGGACACTCTATGGCTACACCTTC. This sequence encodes CASSPRTLYGYTF.

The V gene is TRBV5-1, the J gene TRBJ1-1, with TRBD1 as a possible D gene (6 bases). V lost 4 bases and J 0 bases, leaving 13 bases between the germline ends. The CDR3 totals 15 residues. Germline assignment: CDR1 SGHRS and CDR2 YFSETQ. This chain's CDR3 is CASSISGALNTEAFF. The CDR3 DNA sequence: TGCGCCAGCAGCATATCAGGGGCGTTGAACACTGAAGCTTTCTTT.

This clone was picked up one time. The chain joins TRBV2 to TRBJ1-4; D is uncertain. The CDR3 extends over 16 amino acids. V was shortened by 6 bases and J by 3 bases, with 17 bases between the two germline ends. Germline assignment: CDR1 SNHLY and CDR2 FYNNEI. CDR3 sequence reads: CASRKRGLWPNEKLFF. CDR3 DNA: TGTGCCAGCAGAAAAAGAGGGTTATGGCCTAATGAAAAACTGTTTTTT.

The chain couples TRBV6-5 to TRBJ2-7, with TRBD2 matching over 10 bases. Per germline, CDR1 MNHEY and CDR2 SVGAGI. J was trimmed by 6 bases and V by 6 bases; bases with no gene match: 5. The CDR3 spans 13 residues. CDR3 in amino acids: CASRRTSGFEQYF. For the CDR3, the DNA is TGTGCCAGCAGGAGGACTAGCGGTTTCGAGCAGTACTTC.

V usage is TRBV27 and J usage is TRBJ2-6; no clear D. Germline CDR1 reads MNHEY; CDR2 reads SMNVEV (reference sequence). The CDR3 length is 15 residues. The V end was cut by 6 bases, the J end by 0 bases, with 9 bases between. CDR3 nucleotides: TGTGCCAGCAGCACTGACCACTCTGGGGCCAACGTCCTGACTTTC. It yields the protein CASSTDHSGANVLTF.

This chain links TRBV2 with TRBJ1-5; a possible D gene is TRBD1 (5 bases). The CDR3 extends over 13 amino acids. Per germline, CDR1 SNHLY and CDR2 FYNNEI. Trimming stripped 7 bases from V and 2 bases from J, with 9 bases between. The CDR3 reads CASTRDGNQPQHF. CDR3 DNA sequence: TGTGCCAGCACCAGGGATGGCAATCAGCCCCAGCATTTT.

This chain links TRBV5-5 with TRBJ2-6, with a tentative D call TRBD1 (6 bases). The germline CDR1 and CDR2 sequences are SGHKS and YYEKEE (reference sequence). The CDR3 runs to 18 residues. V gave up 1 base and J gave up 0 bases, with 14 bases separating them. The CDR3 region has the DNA TGTGCCAGCAGCTTGAAACAGGACAGATTCTCTGGGGCCAACGTCCTGACTTTC. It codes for CASSLKQDRFSGANVLTF.

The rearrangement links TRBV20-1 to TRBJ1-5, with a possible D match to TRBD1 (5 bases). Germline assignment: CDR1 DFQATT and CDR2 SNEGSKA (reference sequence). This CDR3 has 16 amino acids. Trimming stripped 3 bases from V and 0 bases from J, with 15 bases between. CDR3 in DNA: TGCAGTGCTAGTTCTCCGGGACGGTATAGCAATCAGCCCCAGCATTTT. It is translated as CSASSPGRYSNQPQHF.

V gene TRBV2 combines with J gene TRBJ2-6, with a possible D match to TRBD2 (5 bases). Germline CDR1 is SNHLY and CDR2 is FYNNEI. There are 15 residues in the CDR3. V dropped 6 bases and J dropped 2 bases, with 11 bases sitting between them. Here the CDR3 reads CASRMRATGANVLTF. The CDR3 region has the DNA TGTGCCAGCAGAATGCGGGCTACTGGGGCCAACGTCCTGACTTTC.

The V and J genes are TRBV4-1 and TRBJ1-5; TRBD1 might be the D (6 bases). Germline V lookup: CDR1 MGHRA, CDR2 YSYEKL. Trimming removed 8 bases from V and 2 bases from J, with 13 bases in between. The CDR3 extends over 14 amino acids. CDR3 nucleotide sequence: TGCGCCAGCGGGGGGGCGATGGGCAATCAGCCCCAGCATTTT. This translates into CASGGAMGNQPQHF.